The 3 T cell receptor beta chains below come from one sample, sequenced in a study of T cells in Graves' hyperthyroidism and ophthalmopathy. TCR beta CDR3 regions were amplified from RNA transcripts. When the TCR CDR3 underwent first-round RT-PCR, the HTBI primer set was used. TCRdb reanalysed the multiplex PCR reads using MiXCR and keeps one entry per CDR3 protein. The repertoire holds about 740,000 distinct CDR3 sequences, 11% to 15% seen once, with around 9.6% in the top ten. The sample consisted of blood. Receptor source: a young woman with Graves' hyperthyroidism.

This clonotype was observed once. A read error may account for a junction end that differs from germline. The rearrangement links TRBV6-5 to TRBJ2-7; TRBD2 matches 12 bases. The CDR3 is 16 amino acids. Germline CDR1 reads MNHEY; CDR2 reads SVGAGI. The DNA for the CDR3 is TGTGCCAGCAGTTCGGGGACTAGCGGGTACTCCTACAAGCAGTACTTC. The encoded protein is CASSSGTSGYSYKQYF.

The rearrangement joins TRBV7-2 to TRBJ2-3; 7 bases map to TRBD1. V trimming: 2 bases; J trimming: 3 bases; junction bases outside the gene matches: 8. This CDR3 spans 16 amino acids. From germline, CDR1 is SGHTA and CDR2 FQGNSA. The CDR3 sequence: CASSLSGTAETDTQYF. CDR3 bases: TGTGCCAGCAGCTTATCCGGGACAGCGGAGACAGATACGCAGTATTTT.

This clonotype was detected many times. The rearrangement uses TRBV12-3 or TRBV12-4 and TRBJ2-3, with 10 bases aligning to TRBD2. V shed 4 bases, J shed 0 bases, and the junction held 10 bases outside the gene matches. The CDR3 contains 18 residues. CDR3 amino acids: CASSYPSGSARSTDTQYF. The CDR3 region has the DNA TGTGCCAGCAGTTATCCTAGCGGGAGTGCTCGCAGCACAGATACGCAGTATTTT.